Ten or more counts support the clone carrying this T cell receptor (beta chain). The antigen remains unidentified. The data derive from a study of T cell repertoires in cytomegalovirus infection. The CDR3 runs 17 residues. Germline V CDR1 and CDR2: SGHVS, FQNEAQ. V lost 4 bases and J lost 4; bases outside the gene matches: 10. A single record per CDR3 protein comes from TCRdb applying MiXCR to the reads. This repertoire shows 750,000 to 950,000 distinct CDR3 sequences, 25% to 30% found once; its top ten account for 10% to 15%. The sample in question was cultured CD8+ T cells from PBMCs, obtained from culture after CMV antigen stimulation. V usage is TRBV7-8 and J usage is TRBJ2-6, with 7 bases fitting TRBD1. This receptor was obtained from a human donor in good health (CMV status not recorded). Some clones in this sample may be carry-over from other donors' samples. The CDR3 DNA is TGTGCCAGCAGCTCGTACTACAGGGGCGGCGGGGCCAACGTCCTGACTTTC. Its protein is CASSSYYRGGGANVLTF.